The present T cell receptor (beta chain) was sequenced within a study of T cell changes during pregnancy in multiple sclerosis. CDR1 and CDR2 from the germline V gene are SGHRS and YFSETQ. This CDR3 is built from 14 residues. Trimming removed 2 bases from V and 7 bases from J; junction bases left unmatched: 4. TCRdb's copy holds only in-frame clones and misses some; the assay was immunoSEQ multiplex PCR. Of almost 25,000 clones in the sample, more than 75% were seen once. This specimen was CD4+ T cells from peripheral blood mononuclear cells, taken in the first trimester of pregnancy. The rearrangement joins TRBV5-1 to TRBJ2-2; 8 positions match TRBD2. This sequence was found in a female donor in good health, enrolled as a control in a pregnancy study. The CDR3 reads CASSLSGTSGELFF. Written as DNA, the CDR3 is TGCGCCAGCAGCTTATCCGGGACTAGCGGGGAGCTGTTTTTT.